Detailed here is one T cell receptor (beta chain). The antigen remains undetermined. The sample originates from a study of OX40 agonist ivuxolimab in advanced cancers. Study information: Earlier anti-PD-1, anti-PD-L1 or anti-CTLA-4 therapy was permitted; 40% had received some. Study results and caveats: Low normalized clonal expansion also occurred in some nonresponding patients. Expanded peripheral T cell antigen specificity was not determined.

Assay used: immunoSEQ multiplex PCR; TCRdb lists only in-frame clones, some missing. The data show roughly 76,000 clones, roughly nine tenths seen once. The V gene end was trimmed by 0 bases and the J gene end by 0 bases; junction bases not matched to a gene: 2. Germline V gene lookup returns CDR1 SGHRS and CDR2 YFSETQ. CDR3 length: 17 amino acids. This sequence originates from an adult with an advanced solid tumor such as melanoma, head and neck, liver or kidney cancer. This chain joins TRBV5-1 and TRBJ2-2; 10 bases align to TRBD2. The sequencing here drew on CD4+ or CD8+ T cells sorted from blood, taken in a trial of the OX40 agonist ivuxolimab. The CDR3 protein is CASSLGLAGANTGELFF. The CDR3 DNA follows: TGCGCCAGCAGCTTGGGCCTAGCGGGAGCGAACACCGGGGAGCTGTTTTTT.